This TCR beta chain was captured in a study of metastatic and nonmetastatic thyroid tumors. Each patient went into thyroid surgery without having received any treatment. In its sample, this clone was seen many times. Original methodology: A classifier of distant metastasis in papillary thyroid cancer was built from CDR3 differences (across clinicopathological groups). MiXCR re-clonotyped the PCR reads for TCRdb. In this record, the V and J calls reflect TCRdb's handling and not the investigators' own analysis. The top ten clones hold 15% of a sample with about 8,100 clones, roughly a quarter of them seen once. CDR1 is DFQATT and CDR2 is SNEGSKA in the germline V gene (reference sequence). The CDR3 covers 13 residues. Deletions cut 3 bases from V and 4 bases from J, with 12 bases between.

The chain has TRBV20-1 and TRBJ1-1; no reliable D call. The sequencing sample was made of tumor tissue. The TCR originated in a female donor with papillary thyroid cancer or a benign thyroid nodule (not recorded which). Some clones in this sample may be carry-over from other donors' samples. The CDR3 sequence is CSARGRVSTEAFF. In DNA form, the CDR3 reads TGCAGTGCTAGGGGAAGGGTTTCCACTGAAGCTTTCTTT.